This T cell receptor (beta chain) appears in the sequencing data of a study of blood T cell repertoires in COVID-19. The CDR3 sequence is 12 residues long. The ends lost 2 bases at V and 11 bases at J; junction bases unmatched: 3. Germline assignment: CDR1 SGHNT and CDR2 YYREEE (reference sequence). The protocol was immunoSEQ multiplex PCR, while the TCRdb copy is restricted to in-frame clones and leaves out a portion. The data show roughly 190,000 clones, more than 75% seen once. The Seattle patients, enrolled during active infection, were followed longitudinally. The V gene is TRBV5-4, the J gene TRBJ1-1, with TRBD1 matching over 10 bases. This TCR derives from a woman aged 55-69 years with COVID-19, enrolled during active disease. Sequences were obtained from peripheral blood. The CDR3 spells CASSLDRGRAFF. The DNA for the CDR3 is TGTGCCAGCAGCTTAGACAGGGGGCGGGCTTTCTTT. The whole variable domain, remainder taken from reference TRBV5-4 and TRBJ1-1, is ETGVTQSPTHLIKTRGQQVTLRCSSQSGHNTVSWYQQALGQGPQFIFQYYREEENGRGNFPPRFSGLQFPNYSSELNVNALELDDSALYLCASSLDRGRAFFGQGTRLTVV.